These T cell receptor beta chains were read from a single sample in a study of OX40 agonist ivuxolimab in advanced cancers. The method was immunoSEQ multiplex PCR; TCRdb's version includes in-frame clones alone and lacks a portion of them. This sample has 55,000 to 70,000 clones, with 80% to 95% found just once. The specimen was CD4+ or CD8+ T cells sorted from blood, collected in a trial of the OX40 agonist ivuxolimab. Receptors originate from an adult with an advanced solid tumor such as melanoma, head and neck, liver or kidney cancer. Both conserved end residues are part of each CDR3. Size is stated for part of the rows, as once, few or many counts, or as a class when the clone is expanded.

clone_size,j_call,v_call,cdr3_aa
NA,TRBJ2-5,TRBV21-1,CASRGAIQGAWETQYF
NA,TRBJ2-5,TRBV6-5,CASSYSGTGQETQYF
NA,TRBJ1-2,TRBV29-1,CSVDGGQANYGYTF
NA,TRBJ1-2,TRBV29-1,CSVDLGYGYTF
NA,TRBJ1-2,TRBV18,CASSGGGYGYTF
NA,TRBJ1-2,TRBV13,CASNSRGQISNYGYTF
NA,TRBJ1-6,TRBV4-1,CASSQEGGYNSPLHF
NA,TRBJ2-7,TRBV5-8,CASSLRGGEFNEQYF
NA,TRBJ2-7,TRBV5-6,CASSLRGVPYEQYF
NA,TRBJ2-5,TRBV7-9,CASSLVSPGLAEYQETQYF
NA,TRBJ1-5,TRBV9,CASSVGSGNQPQHF
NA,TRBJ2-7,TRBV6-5,CASSSLPLDEQYF
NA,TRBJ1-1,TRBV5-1,CASKPYPTADGLNTEAFF
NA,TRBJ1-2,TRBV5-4,CASSLAGGPYGYTF
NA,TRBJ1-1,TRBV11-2,CASSRARTDSFF
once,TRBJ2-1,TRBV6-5,CASSGVGPVYNEQFF
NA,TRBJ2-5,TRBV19,CASSDGGTQYF
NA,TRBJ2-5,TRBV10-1,CASSGNGETQYF
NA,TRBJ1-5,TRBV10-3,CAISEMGSGQPQHF
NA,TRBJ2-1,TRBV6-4,CASSAGSAGNEQFF
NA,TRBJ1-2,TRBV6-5,CASSPGTGTGYTF
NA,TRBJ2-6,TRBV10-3,CAAKGEGWASGANVLTF
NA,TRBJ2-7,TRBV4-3,CASSQFWGGALEYEQYF
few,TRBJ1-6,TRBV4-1,CASSQRDSDNSPLHF
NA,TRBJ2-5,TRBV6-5,CASSYLADQETQYF
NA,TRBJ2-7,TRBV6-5,CASSFTTGEEVYEQYF
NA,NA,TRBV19,CASRFTGTVFYEQYF
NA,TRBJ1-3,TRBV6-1,CASSQDRSSGNTIYF
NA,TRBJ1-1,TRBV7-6,CASSLNGGNTEAFF
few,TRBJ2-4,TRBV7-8,CASSFGLAGGPGNIQYF
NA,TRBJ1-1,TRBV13,CASSLGNTEAFF
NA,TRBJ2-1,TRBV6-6,CASSSGSDNEQFF
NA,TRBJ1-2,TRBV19,CASTPPGGRVSGYTF
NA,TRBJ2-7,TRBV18,CASSPEGSYEQYF
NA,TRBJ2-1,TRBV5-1,CASSLTGDTYNEQFF
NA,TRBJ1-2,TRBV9,CASSVGPQGGYGYTF
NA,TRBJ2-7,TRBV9,CASSTDRAYEQYF
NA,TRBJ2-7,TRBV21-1,CASSTKLPGTGAAVREYF
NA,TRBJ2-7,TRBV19,CASSFGRTYEQYF
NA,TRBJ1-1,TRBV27,CASSLIMSAEAFF
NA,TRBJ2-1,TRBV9,CASSGKLAGDNEQFF
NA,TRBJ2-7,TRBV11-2,CASSPLAGGYEQYF
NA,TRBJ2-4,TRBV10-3,CAMRPPKNIQYF
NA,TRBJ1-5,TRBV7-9,CASSRWDRVQPQHF
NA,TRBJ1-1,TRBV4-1,CASSLVEGANTEAFF
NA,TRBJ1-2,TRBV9,CASSPGTANYGYTF
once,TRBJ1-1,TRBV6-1,CASSEMGWNTEAFF